This T cell receptor (beta chain) was found in a study of breast tumors, draining lymph nodes, adjacent tissues. Notes on the study in general: Data fit most tumor T cells coming from lymph node, expanding in tumor.

This clonotype showed up many times. Its target is not known. TCRdb reprocessed the multiplex PCR reads with MiXCR, giving one entry per CDR3 protein. The sample carries some 100,000 distinct CDR3 sequences, over 20% recorded once. With 3 bases removed from V and 5 bases from J, the gap between germline ends came to 10 bases. This CDR3 contains 13 residues. Samples came from axillary lymph nodes draining the breast cancer. The V and J genes are TRBV12-3 or TRBV12-4 and TRBJ1-2; D is undetermined. The sequencing sample was made of axillary lymph node tissue. The TCR originated in a female donor with breast cancer. Some clones in this sample may be carry-over from other donors' samples. CDR3 coding DNA: TGTGCCAGCAGTTTTAAGCCCCTATATGGCTACACCTTC. Its translation: CASSFKPLYGYTF.